The clone carrying this T cell receptor (beta chain) was seen at least ten times. This record belongs to a study of T cells in Graves' hyperthyroidism and ophthalmopathy. Uncontrolled infection, other autoimmune disease, pregnancy or lactation barred patients from enrollment. Amplified TCR beta CDR3 regions derived from RNA transcripts. The HTBI primer set served for first-round RT-PCR of the TCR CDR3. TCRdb fed the multiplex PCR reads into MiXCR, producing one record per CDR3 protein. Here the sample spans about 270,000 distinct CDR3 sequences, around 15% being singletons. There are 16 residues in the CDR3. V lost 3 bases and J lost 2; bases outside the gene matches: 8. In germline, CDR1 is LGHDT, CDR2 YNNKEL (reference sequence).

What was sequenced was blood. This receptor was taken from a woman aged 45-60 years with Graves' hyperthyroidism that later progressed to Graves' ophthalmopathy. This chain uses TRBV3-1 with TRBJ2-7, with 9 bases lining up with TRBD1. The chain's CDR3 is CASSHPGTGYPYEQYF. The CDR3 DNA reads TGTGCCAGCAGCCATCCTGGGACAGGGTACCCCTACGAGCAGTACTTC.